This T cell receptor beta chain derives from a study of cytotoxic CD8 clonotypes in ibrutinib-treated CLL. Background on the study: After a median of about six years, roughly 15 patients stayed remitted and some 12 progressed; responses had been partial in around 25 and complete in 2. Response sampling occurred after a median around eleven months of treatment (range 6 to 36).

Comments on this clone: Its antigen remains unidentified.

Study observations and caveats: Clonality at baseline surpassed age-matched healthy donors and tracked circulating CD8+ T-cell counts. Clonality increased at ibrutinib response, then returned toward baseline at progression.

The CDR3 consists of 13 residues. The germline V and J ends were trimmed by 6 bases and 3 bases, with 11 bases remaining between them. Germline CDR1 reads MDHEN; CDR2 reads SYDVKM. Clones were read by immunoSEQ multiplex PCR, and TCRdb kept only the in-frame ones, dropping some. The table shows hundreds of thousands of clones, with 79% occurring only once. This sequence originates from a human donor with chronic lymphocytic leukemia. This specimen was PBMCs, taken after 12 months of ibrutinib treatment. This chain uses TRBV28 with TRBJ2-5, with D unclear. The CDR3 DNA sequence: TGTGCCAGCAGCGGGTTAGTAGAAGAGACCCAGTACTTC. Its protein product is CASSGLVEETQYF. The whole variable domain, filled in from reference TRBV28 and TRBJ2-5, reads DVKVTQSSRYLVKRTGEKVFLECVQDMDHENMFWYRQDPGLGLRLIYFSYDVKMKEKGDIPEGYSVSREKKERFSLILESASTNQTSMYLCASSGLVEETQYFGPGTRLLVL.